The TCR beta chain under discussion was sequenced for a study of CD8+ T cells in alopecia areata. Broader study findings: Normal scalp had lower clonality than lesional scalp, with alopecia totalis/universalis lesions showing this most strongly.

As regards this clone: Its specificity is not known. The sample has other DNA sequences that encode this CDR3 too.

V lost 3 bases and J lost 7, with 8 bases in between. Per germline, CDR1 SGHAT and CDR2 FQNNGV. The CDR3 is made up of 12 amino acids. The treatment was: oral pan-JAK inhibitor, 5-10 mg twice daily. cDNA serving as the sequencing template came from extracted, reverse transcribed RNA. Libraries were prepared by immunoSEQ multiplex PCR; TCRdb keeps only in-frame clonotypes and omits some of them. The table has under 150,000 clones, around three fifths seen once. The sequencing used CD4+ T cells sorted from blood, collected at week 24, from a patient treated with tofacitinib. The genes are TRBV11-2 and TRBJ2-3; D not certain. This receptor was taken from a human donor with alopecia areata. The CDR3 spells CASSFGRYTQYF. The DNA for the CDR3 is TGTGCCAGCAGCTTTGGCCGATATACGCAGTATTTT.